This TCR beta chain was sequenced for a study of blood T cell repertoires in COVID-19. Original analysis: Researchers report that nucleated cell counts were estimated from reference gene primer amplification. TCRdb's table, derived via immunoSEQ multiplex PCR, lists solely in-frame clones and lacks some. The V and J calls and the clone size are those of that table, but D and trimming were determined from the DNA. The sample has roughly 200,000 clones, roughly 80% seen once; the top ten hold almost 6%. Germline lookup yields CDR1 SEHNR and CDR2 FQNEAQ (reference sequence). V lost 0 bases, J lost 6 bases, and 1 base stayed unmatched. There are 15 residues in the CDR3. Enrollment of patients from Seattle took place during active infection, with longitudinal follow-up.

V gene TRBV7-9 combines with J gene TRBJ2-1, with 11 nucleotides matching TRBD2. This receptor was identified in a woman in her thirties or forties with COVID-19, enrolled during active disease. The sequencing input was peripheral blood. DNA of the CDR3: TGTGCCAGCAGCTTAGCTAGCGGGGGGGCCAATGAGCAGTTCTTC. Protein: CASSLASGGANEQFF.